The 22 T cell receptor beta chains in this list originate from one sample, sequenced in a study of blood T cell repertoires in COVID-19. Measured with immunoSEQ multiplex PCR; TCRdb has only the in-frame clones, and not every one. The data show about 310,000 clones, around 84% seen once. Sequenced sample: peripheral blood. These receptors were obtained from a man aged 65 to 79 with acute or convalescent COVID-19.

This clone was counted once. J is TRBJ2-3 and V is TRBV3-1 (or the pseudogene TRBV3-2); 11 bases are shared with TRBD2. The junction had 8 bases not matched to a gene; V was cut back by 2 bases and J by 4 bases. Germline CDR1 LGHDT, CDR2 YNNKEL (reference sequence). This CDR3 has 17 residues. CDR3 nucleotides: TGTGCCAGCAGCCAACTTAGCGGGGGGGCGAGTTCAGATACGCAGTATTTT. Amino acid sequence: CASSQLSGGASSDTQYF.

CDR3 nucleotides: TGTGCCAGCAGTTACGTCGGGGGGGAGGAGACCCAGTACTTC. Translated, it gives CASSYVGGEETQYF. The genes are TRBV6-5 and TRBJ2-5; 8 bases match TRBD2. Germline CDR1 reads MNHEY; CDR2 reads SVGAGI. With 2 bases clipped from V and 5 bases from J, the junction kept 4 bases outside the gene matches. The CDR3 consists of 14 residues.

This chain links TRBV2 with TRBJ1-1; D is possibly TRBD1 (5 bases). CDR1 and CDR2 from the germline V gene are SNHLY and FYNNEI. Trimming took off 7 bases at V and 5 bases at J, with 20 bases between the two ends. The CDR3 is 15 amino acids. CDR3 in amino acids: CASTLRRAGGTEAFF. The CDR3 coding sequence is TGTGCCAGCACTCTGCGCCGGGCGGGGGGAACTGAAGCTTTCTTT.

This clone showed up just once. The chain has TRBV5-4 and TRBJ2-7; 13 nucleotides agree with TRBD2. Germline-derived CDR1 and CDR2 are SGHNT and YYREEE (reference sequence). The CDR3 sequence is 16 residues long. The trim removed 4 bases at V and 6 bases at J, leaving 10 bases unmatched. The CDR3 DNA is TGTGCCAGCAGCACCCGACTAGCGGGGGGCTTAGGCGAGCAGTACTTC. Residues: CASSTRLAGGLGEQYF.

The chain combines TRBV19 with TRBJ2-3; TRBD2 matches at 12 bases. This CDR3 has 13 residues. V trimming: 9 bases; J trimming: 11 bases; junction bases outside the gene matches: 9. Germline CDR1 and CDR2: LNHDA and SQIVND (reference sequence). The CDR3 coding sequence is TGTGCCAGCACCCGGACTAGCGGGGACCTGCAGTATTTT. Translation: CASTRTSGDLQYF.

The CDR3 bases are TGTGCCAGCAGCCAAGTGTCAGCGGGGGGTCGATCTAGCACAGATACGCAGTATTTT. Its protein product is CASSQVSAGGRSSTDTQYF. The chain is built from TRBV3-1 (or the pseudogene TRBV3-2) and TRBJ2-3, with 9 bases that match TRBD2. Trimming at V came to 1 base and at J to 0 bases, leaving 11 bases not matched to a gene. Germline-derived CDR1 and CDR2 are LGHDT and YNNKEL (reference sequence). The CDR3 has 19 residues.

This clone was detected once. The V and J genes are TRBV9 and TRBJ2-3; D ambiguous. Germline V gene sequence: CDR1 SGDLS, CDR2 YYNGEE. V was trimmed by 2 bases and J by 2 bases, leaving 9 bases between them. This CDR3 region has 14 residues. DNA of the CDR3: TGTGCCAGCAGCGTTGGGCTCGTCACAGATACGCAGTATTTT. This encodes CASSVGLVTDTQYF.

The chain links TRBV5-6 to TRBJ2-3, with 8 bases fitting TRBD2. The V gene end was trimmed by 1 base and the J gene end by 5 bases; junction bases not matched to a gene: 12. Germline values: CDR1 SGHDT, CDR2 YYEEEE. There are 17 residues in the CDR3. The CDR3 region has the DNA TGTGCCAGCAGCTTGTTCATTGGCGGGGGGCCGATAGATACGCAGTATTTT. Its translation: CASSLFIGGGPIDTQYF.

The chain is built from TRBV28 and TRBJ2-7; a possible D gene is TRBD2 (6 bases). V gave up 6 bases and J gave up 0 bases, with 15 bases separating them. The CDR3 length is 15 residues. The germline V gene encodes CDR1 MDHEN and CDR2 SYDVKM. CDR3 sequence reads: CASSPGRGISYEQYF. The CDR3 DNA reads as TGTGCCAGCAGCCCCGGACGGGGGATCTCCTACGAGCAGTACTTC.

CDR3 region: CASSPYRQGAFTYEQYF. The CDR3 DNA follows: TGTGCCAGCAGTCCATATCGACAGGGGGCCTTTACATACGAGCAGTACTTC. The chain carries TRBV6-6 and TRBJ2-7, with 10 bases matching TRBD1. V was clipped by 5 bases and J by 4 bases; unmatched bases: 14. The CDR3 is 17 residues long. Germline-derived CDR1 and CDR2 are MNHNY and SVGAGI (reference sequence).

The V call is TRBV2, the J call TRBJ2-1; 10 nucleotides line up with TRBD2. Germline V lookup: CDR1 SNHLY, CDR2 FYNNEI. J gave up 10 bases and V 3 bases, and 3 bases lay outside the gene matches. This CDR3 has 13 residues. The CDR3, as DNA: TGTGCCAGCAGTGACGAGGGACTAGCGGAGCAGTTCTTC. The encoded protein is CASSDEGLAEQFF.

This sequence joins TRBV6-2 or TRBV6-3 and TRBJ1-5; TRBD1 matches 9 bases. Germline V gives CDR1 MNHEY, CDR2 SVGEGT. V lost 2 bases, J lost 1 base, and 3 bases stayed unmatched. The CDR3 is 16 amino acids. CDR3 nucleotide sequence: TGTGCCAGCAGTTACAGGGGACAGGGAAGCAATCAGCCCCAGCATTTT. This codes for CASSYRGQGSNQPQHF.

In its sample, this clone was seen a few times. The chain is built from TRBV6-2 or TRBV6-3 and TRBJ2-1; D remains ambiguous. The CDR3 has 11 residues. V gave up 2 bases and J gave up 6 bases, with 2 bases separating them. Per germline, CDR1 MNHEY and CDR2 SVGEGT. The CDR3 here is CASSYLNEQFF. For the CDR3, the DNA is TGTGCCAGCAGTTACCTCAATGAGCAGTTCTTC.

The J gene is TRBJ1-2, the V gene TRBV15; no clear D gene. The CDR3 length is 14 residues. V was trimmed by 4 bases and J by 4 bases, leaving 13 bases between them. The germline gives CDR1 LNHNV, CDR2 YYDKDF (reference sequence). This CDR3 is CATSTERGLYGYTF. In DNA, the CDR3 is TGTGCCACCAGCACCGAGCGAGGGCTCTATGGCTACACCTTC.

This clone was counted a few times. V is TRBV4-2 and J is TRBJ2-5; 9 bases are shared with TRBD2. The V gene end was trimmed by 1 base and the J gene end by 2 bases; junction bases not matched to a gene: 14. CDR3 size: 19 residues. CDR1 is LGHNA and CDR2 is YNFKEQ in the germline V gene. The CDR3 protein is CASSQVLTRAGGPQETQYF. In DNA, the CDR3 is TGTGCCAGCAGCCAAGTCCTAACAAGGGCGGGAGGGCCACAAGAGACCCAGTACTTC.

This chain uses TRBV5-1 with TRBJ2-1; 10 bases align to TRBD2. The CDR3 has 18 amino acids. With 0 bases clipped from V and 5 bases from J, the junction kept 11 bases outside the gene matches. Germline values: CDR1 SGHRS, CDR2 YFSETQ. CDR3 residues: CASSLAVSGGPQHNEQFF. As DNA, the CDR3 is TGCGCCAGCAGCTTGGCGGTTAGCGGGGGGCCTCAACACAATGAGCAGTTCTTC.

In DNA, the CDR3 is TGTGCCAGTAGTAGACAGATCAACACCGGGGAGCTGTTTTTT. This gives the protein CASSRQINTGELFF. The chain has TRBV19 and TRBJ2-2; D is perhaps TRBD1 (5 bases). The CDR3 consists of 14 residues. Germline-derived CDR1 and CDR2 are LNHDA and SQIVND (reference sequence). The V end was cut by 4 bases, the J end by 2 bases, with 8 bases between.

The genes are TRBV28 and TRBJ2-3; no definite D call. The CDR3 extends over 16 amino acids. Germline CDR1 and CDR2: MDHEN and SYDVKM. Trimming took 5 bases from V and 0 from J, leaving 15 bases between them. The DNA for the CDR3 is TGTGCCAGCAGTCGCCAAGGCGGTGTGAGCACAGATACGCAGTATTTT. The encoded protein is CASSRQGGVSTDTQYF.

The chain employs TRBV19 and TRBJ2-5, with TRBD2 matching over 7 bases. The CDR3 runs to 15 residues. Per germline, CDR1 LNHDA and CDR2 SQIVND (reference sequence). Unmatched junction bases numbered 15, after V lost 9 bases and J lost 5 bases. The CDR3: CASQPLFGGSETQYF. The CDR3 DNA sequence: TGTGCCAGCCAACCCCTCTTCGGGGGGTCTGAGACCCAGTACTTC.

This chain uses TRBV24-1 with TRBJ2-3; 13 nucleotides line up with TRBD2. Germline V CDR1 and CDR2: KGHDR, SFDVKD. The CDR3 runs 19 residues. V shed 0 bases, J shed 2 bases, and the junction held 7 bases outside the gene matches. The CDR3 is CATSDLYWTSGSYTDTQYF. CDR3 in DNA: TGTGCCACCAGTGATTTGTACTGGACTAGCGGGAGCTACACAGATACGCAGTATTTT.

As DNA, the CDR3 is TGTGCCAGTAGGTCGAGGGACAAAGGCTCACCCCAGCATTTT. It specifies CASRSRDKGSPQHF. This chain joins TRBV19 and TRBJ1-5; perhaps TRBD1 as D (6 bases). V was pared by 6 bases and J by 10 bases, with 19 bases between. This CDR3 contains 14 residues. CDR1 LNHDA and CDR2 SQIVND come from the germline V gene (reference sequence).

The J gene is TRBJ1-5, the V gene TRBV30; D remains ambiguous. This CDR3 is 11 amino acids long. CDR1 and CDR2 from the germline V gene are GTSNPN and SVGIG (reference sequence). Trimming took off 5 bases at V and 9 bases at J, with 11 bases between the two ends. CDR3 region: CAWAGNGPQHF. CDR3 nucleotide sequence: TGTGCCTGGGCAGGTAATGGGCCCCAGCATTTT.